This paragraph reports one TCR beta chain. The V and J ends lost 4 bases and 0 bases respectively, with 10 bases between them. Germline V CDR1 and CDR2: MNHEY, SVGAGI. This CDR3 is built from 15 residues. TCRdb's copy holds only in-frame clones and misses some; the assay was immunoSEQ multiplex PCR. The sample contains 91,000 or so clones, 85% to 95% of which appear only once. These data originate in a study of blood T cell repertoires in COVID-19. Study-wide context: Whether acute or convalescent, the COVID-19 samples came from the United States, Italy and Spain. In each case, the material was cDNA or gDNA derived from T cells, B-cell-depleted T cells, or PBMCs.

This TCR was recovered from a woman aged 45 to 65 in a cohort sampled during active COVID-19. The V call is TRBV6-5, the J call TRBJ1-5; no reliable D call. The sequenced sample was peripheral blood. The CDR3 sequence is CASSLEGYSNQPQHF. CDR3 DNA: TGTGCCAGCAGTTTAGAGGGATATAGCAATCAGCCCCAGCATTTT.